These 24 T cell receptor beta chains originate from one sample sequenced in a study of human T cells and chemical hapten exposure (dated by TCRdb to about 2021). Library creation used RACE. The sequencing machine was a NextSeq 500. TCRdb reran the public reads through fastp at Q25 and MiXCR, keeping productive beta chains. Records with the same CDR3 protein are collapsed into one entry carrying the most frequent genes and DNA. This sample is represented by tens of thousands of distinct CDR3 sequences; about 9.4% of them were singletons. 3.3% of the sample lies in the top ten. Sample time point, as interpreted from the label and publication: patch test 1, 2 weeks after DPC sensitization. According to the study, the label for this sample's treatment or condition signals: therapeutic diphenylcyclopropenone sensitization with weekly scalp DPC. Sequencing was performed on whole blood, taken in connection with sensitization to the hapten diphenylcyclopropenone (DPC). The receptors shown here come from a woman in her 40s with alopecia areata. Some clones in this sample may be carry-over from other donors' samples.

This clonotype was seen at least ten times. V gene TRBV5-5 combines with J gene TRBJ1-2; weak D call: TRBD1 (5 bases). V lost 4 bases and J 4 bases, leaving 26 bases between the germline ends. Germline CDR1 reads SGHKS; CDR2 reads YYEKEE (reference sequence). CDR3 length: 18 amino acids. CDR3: CASSPGRLGLFEIYGYTF. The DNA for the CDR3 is TGTGCCAGCAGCCCGGGACGTCTGGGTCTATTCGAGATCTATGGCTACACCTTC.

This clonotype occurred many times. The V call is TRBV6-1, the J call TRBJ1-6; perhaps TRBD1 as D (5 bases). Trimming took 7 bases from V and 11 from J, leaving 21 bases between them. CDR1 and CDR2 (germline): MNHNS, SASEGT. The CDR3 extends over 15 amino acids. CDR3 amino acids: CASTDGAGMGPPLHF. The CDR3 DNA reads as TGTGCCAGCACCGACGGGGCAGGGATGGGGCCACCCCTCCACTTT.

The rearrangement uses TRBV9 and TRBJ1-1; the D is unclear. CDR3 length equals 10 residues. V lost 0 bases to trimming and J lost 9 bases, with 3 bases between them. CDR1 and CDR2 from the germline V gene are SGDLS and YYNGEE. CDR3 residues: CASSVDKAFF. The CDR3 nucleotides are TGTGCCAGCAGCGTAGATAAAGCTTTCTTT.

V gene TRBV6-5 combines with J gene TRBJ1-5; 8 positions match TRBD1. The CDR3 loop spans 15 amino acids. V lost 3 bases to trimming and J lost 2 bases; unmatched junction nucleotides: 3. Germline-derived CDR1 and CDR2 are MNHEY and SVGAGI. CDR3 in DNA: TGTGCCAGCAGTTATACGGGACAGGGCAATCAGCCCCAGCATTTT. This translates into CASSYTGQGNQPQHF.

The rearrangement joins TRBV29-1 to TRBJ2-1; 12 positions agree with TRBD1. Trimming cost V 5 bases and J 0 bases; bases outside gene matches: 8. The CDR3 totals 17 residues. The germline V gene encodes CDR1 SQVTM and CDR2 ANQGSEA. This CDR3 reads CSVSGTGGAGSYNEQFF. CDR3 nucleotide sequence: TGCAGCGTTTCCGGGACAGGGGGCGCGGGCTCCTACAATGAGCAGTTCTTC.

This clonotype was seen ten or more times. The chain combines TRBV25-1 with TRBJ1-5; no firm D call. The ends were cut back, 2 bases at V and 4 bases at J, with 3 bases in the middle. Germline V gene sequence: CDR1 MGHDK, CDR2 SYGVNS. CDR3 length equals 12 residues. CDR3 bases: TGTGCCAGCAGTGAACTAAATCAGCCCCAGCATTTT. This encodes CASSELNQPQHF.

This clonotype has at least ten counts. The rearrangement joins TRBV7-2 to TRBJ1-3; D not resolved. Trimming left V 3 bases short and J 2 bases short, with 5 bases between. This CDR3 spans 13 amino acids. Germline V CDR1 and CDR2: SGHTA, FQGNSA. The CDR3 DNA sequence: TGTGCCAGCAGCTTGGATCCTGGAAACACCATATATTTT. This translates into CASSLDPGNTIYF.

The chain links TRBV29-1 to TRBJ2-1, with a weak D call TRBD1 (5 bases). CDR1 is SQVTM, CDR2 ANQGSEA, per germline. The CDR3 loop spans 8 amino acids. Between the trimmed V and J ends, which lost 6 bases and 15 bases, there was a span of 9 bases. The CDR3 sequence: CSVGDRFF. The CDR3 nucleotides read TGCAGCGTCGGAGACAGGTTCTTC.

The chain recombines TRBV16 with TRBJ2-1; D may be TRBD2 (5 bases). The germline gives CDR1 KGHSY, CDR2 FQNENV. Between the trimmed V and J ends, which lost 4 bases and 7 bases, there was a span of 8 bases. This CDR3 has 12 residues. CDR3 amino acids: CASSRPGNEQFF. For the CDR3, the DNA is TGTGCCAGCAGCCGGCCGGGGAATGAGCAGTTCTTC.

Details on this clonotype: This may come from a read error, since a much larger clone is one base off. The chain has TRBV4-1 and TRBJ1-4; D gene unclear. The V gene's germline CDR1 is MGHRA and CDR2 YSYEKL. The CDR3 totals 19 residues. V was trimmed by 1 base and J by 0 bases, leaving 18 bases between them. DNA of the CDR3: TGCGCCAGCAGCCAAGTCAGATGCGACAACGCTACAACTAATGAAAAACTGTTTTTT. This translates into CASSQVRCDNATTNEKLFF.

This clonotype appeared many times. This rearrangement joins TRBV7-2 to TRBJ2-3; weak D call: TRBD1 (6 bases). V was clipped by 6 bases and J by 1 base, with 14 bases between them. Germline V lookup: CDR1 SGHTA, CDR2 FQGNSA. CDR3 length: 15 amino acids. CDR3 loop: CASRIRGGGTDTQYF. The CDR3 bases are TGTGCCAGCAGGATCAGGGGCGGTGGCACAGATACGCAGTATTTT. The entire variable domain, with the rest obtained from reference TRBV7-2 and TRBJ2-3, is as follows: GAGVSQSPSNKVTEKGKDVELRCDPISGHTALYWYRQSLGQGLEFLIYFQGNSAPDKSGLPSDRFSAERTGGSVSTLTIQRTQQEDSAVYLCASRIRGGGTDTQYFGPGTRLTVL.

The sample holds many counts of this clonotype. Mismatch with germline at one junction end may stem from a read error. DNA of the CDR3: TGCAGCGTGGAAGAACAGGGGATGGGCACTGAAGCTTTCTTT. Protein sequence: CSVEEQGMGTEAFF. V gene TRBV29-1 combines with J gene TRBJ1-1; 7 positions match TRBD1. CDR1 is SQVTM and CDR2 is ANQGSEA in the germline V gene. The CDR3 is 14 amino acids.

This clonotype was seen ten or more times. The CDR3 protein is CASSWDISYNSPLHF. The CDR3 DNA reads as TGTGCCAGCAGCTGGGACATATCCTATAATTCACCCCTCCACTTT. This chain connects TRBV5-8 to TRBJ1-6; the D gene is possibly TRBD1 (6 bases). This CDR3 spans 15 amino acids. CDR1 and CDR2 (germline): SGHTS, YDEGEE. Trimming removed 3 bases at V and 1 base at J, with 8 bases between. Full variable domain (rest looked up from reference TRBV5-8 and TRBJ1-6): EAGVTQSPTHLIKTRGQQATLRCSPISGHTSVYWYQQALGLGLQFLLWYDEGEERNRGNFPPRFSGRQFPNYSSELNVNALELEDSALYLCASSWDISYNSPLHFGNGTRLTVT.

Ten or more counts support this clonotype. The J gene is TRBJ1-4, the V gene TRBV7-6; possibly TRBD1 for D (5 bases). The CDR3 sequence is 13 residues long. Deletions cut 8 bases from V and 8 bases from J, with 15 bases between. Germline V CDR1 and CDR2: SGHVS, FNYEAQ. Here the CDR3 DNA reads TGTGCCAGCCGGGGAAGTGAGGGGGAAAAACTGTTTTTT. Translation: CASRGSEGEKLFF.

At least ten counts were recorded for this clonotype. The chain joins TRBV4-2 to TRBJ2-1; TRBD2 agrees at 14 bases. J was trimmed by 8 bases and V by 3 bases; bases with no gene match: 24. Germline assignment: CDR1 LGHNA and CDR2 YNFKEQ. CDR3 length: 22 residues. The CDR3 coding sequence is TGTGCCAGCAGCCAGATAACTCACCAGGGACTAGCGGGGGCGCAAAACTTCGATGAGCAGTTCTTC. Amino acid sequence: CASSQITHQGLAGAQNFDEQFF.

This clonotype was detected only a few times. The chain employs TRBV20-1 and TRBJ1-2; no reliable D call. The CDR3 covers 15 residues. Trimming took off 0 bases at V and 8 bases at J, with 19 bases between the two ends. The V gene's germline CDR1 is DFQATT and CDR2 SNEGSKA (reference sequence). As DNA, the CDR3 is TGCAGTGCTAGAGAGATTTACCCGGGCCGAGGAGGCTACACCTTC. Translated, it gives CSAREIYPGRGGYTF.

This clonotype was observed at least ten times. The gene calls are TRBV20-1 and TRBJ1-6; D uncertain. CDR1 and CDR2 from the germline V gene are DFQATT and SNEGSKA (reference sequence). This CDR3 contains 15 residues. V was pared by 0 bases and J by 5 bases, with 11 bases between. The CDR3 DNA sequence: TGCAGTGCTAGAGATGGCAGGTCAAATAATTCACCCCTCCACTTT. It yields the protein CSARDGRSNNSPLHF.

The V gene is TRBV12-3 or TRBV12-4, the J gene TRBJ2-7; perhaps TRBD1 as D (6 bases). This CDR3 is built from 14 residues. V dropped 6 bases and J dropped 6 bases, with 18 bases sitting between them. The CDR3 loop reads CASSILRGGSEQYF. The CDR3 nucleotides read TGTGCCAGCAGCATCCTCCGTGGGGGCAGCGAGCAGTACTTC.

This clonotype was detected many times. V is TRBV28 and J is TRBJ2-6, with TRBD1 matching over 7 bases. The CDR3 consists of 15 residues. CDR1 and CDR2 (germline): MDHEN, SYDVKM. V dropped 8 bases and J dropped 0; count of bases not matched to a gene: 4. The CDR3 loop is CASGQAPSGANVLTF. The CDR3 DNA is TGTGCCAGCGGACAGGCGCCCTCTGGGGCCAACGTCCTGACTTTC.

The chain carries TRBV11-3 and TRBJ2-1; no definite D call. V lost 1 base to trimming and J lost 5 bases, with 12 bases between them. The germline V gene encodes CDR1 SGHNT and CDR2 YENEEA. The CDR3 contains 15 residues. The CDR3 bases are TGTGCCAGCAGCTTAGCCCCGGGCCCCGACAATGAGCAGTTCTTC. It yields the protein CASSLAPGPDNEQFF. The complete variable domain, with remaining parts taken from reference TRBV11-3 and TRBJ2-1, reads EAGVVQSPRYKIIEKKQPVAFWCNPISGHNTLYWYLQNLGQGPELLIRYENEEAVDDSQLPKDRFSAERLKGVDSTLKIQPAELGDSAVYLCASSLAPGPDNEQFFGPGTRLTVL.

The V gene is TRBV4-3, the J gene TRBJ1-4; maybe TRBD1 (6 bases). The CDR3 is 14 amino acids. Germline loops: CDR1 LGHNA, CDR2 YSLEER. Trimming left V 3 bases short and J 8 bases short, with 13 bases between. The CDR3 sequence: CASSHRGLGEKLFF. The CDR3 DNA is TGCGCCAGCAGCCACCGGGGGCTTGGAGAAAAACTGTTTTTT.

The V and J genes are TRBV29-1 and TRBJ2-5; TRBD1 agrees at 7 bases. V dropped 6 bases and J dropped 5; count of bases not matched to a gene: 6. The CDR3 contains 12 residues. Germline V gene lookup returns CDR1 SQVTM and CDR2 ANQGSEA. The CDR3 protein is CSVHRGRETQYF. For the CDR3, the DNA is TGCAGCGTGCACAGGGGCCGGGAGACCCAGTACTTC.

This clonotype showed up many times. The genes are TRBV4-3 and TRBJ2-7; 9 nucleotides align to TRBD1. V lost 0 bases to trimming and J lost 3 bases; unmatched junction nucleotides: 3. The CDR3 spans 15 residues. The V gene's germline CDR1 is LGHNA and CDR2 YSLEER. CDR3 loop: CASSQESTGGYEQYF. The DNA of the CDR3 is TGCGCCAGCAGCCAAGAGTCGACAGGGGGCTACGAGCAGTACTTC.

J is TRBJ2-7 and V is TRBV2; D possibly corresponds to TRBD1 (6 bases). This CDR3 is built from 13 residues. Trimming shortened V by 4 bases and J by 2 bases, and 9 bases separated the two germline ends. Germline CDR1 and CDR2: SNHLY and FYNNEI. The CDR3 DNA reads TGTGCCAGCAGTGGGGACATTACCTACGAGCAGTACTTC. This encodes CASSGDITYEQYF.